One and the same sample provided the 23 T cell receptor beta chains below, sequenced in a study of blood T cell repertoires in COVID-19. Sequencing was performed with immunoSEQ multiplex PCR; in TCRdb, only in-frame clones are kept and a portion is missing. The table records some 65,000 clones, over 85% of them present only once. Sequencing input: peripheral blood. These TCRs come from a man in his 60s with acute or convalescent COVID-19.

The chain recombines TRBV5-1 with TRBJ1-2; a possible D gene is TRBD1 (6 bases). The CDR3 loop spans 13 amino acids. CDR1 and CDR2 (germline): SGHRS, YFSETQ. The V end was cut by 4 bases, the J end by 4 bases, with 11 bases between. The CDR3 DNA follows: TGCGCCAGCAGCCACGGACAGTTCTATGGCTACACCTTC. Protein product: CASSHGQFYGYTF.

This clone was seen once. The genes are TRBV5-1 and TRBJ2-1; 9 bases align to TRBD2. CDR1 and CDR2 (germline): SGHRS, YFSETQ. Trimming took 0 bases from V and 0 from J; bases not matched to a gene: 10. The CDR3 is 19 residues long. The CDR3 bases are TGCGCCAGCAGCTTGGCACCGGGACTAGCAATCGGCTCCTACAATGAGCAGTTCTTC. This translates into CASSLAPGLAIGSYNEQFF.

The chain recombines TRBV24-1 with TRBJ2-3, with 7 bases fitting TRBD1. The CDR3 has 14 amino acids. Germline CDR1 is KGHDR and CDR2 is SFDVKD. Losses at the gene ends were 3 bases for V and 4 bases for J; bases not matched to a gene: 3. The CDR3 nucleotides are TGTGCCACCAGTGATCGGGACAGTTCAGATACGCAGTATTTT. This sequence encodes CATSDRDSSDTQYF.

The rearrangement links TRBV11-2 to TRBJ2-3, with TRBD2 identical over 11 bases. Germline assignment: CDR1 SGHAT and CDR2 FQNNGV. The V segment lost 4 bases and the J segment 4 bases; nucleotides outside the gene matches: 1. The length of the CDR3 is 14 residues. The CDR3 protein is CASSSLAGADTQYF. DNA for the CDR3: TGTGCCAGCAGCTCACTAGCGGGGGCAGATACGCAGTATTTT.

This rearrangement joins TRBV27 to TRBJ1-2; TRBD1 matches at 7 bases. The CDR3 has 13 amino acids. CDR1 and CDR2 from the germline V gene are MNHEY and SMNVEV (reference sequence). V lost 7 bases to trimming and J lost 3 bases; unmatched junction nucleotides: 5. CDR3 DNA: TGTGCCAGCACTAGCGACAGGGACTATGGCTACACCTTC. It specifies CASTSDRDYGYTF.

J is TRBJ1-6 and V is TRBV11-2; 8 nucleotides agree with TRBD1. The ends lost 5 bases at V and 13 bases at J; junction bases unmatched: 7. Germline-derived CDR1 and CDR2 are SGHAT and FQNNGV. The CDR3 sequence is 13 residues long. The CDR3 reads CASSPRTGTPLHF. The CDR3 DNA reads as TGTGCCAGCAGCCCTCGGACAGGGACGCCCCTCCACTTT.

The gene calls are TRBV11-2 and TRBJ2-7; 7 nucleotides match TRBD1. The V gene's germline CDR1 is SGHAT and CDR2 FQNNGV. This CDR3 region has 13 residues. Trimming removed 5 bases from V and 2 bases from J; junction bases left unmatched: 3. The CDR3 sequence is CASSVGTAYEQYF. The CDR3 nucleotides are TGTGCCAGCAGCGTAGGGACAGCCTACGAGCAGTACTTC.

The chain links TRBV7-2 to TRBJ2-7, with 12 positions matching TRBD2. The CDR3 is 18 amino acids. V shed 3 bases and J 2 bases; nucleotides not matched to a gene: 11. The V gene's germline CDR1 is SGHTA and CDR2 FQGNSA. The CDR3 spells CASSFLTSGGPSAYEQYF. CDR3 DNA: TGTGCCAGCAGCTTTCTAACTAGCGGGGGGCCTTCAGCCTACGAGCAGTACTTC.

The V and J genes are TRBV15 and TRBJ1-5; tentative D call: TRBD1 (5 bases). Germline V gene sequence: CDR1 LNHNV, CDR2 YYDKDF (reference sequence). V was trimmed by 6 bases and J by 11 bases, leaving 20 bases between them. The CDR3 contains 14 residues. The CDR3 nucleotides are TGTGCCACCAGGAGGGGCGGTGCCCGGGGGGCCCAGCATTTT. The encoded protein is CATRRGGARGAQHF.

The J gene is TRBJ1-1, the V gene TRBV9, with D possibly being TRBD1 (6 bases). V gave up 3 bases and J gave up 0 bases, with 9 bases separating them. Looked up from germline, CDR1 is SGDLS and CDR2 is YYNGEE. CDR3 length equals 14 residues. The CDR3 sequence: CASSATGLNTEAFF. The CDR3 bases are TGTGCCAGCAGCGCAACAGGGCTGAACACTGAAGCTTTCTTT.

The chain couples TRBV2 to TRBJ1-6, with 10 bases matching TRBD1. Losses at the gene ends were 6 bases for V and 8 bases for J; bases not matched to a gene: 1. CDR3 length: 13 amino acids. CDR1 SNHLY and CDR2 FYNNEI come from the germline V gene. The CDR3 region has the DNA TGTGCCAGCAGGGGGACAGGGGATTCACCCCTCCACTTT. This gives the protein CASRGTGDSPLHF.

The chain links TRBV7-2 to TRBJ1-5; D unresolved. V lost 2 bases and J 5 bases, leaving 7 bases between the germline ends. CDR3 length: 13 amino acids. CDR1 and CDR2 from the germline V gene are SGHTA and FQGNSA. CDR3 nucleotide sequence: TGTGCCAGCAGCTTAATATTTGATCAGCCCCAGCATTTT. Amino acid sequence: CASSLIFDQPQHF.

The V and J genes are TRBV6-1 and TRBJ1-5; D call uncertain. The V and J ends lost 3 bases and 6 bases respectively, with 3 bases between them. This CDR3 has 11 residues. CDR1 MNHNS and CDR2 SASEGT come from the germline V gene. The CDR3 DNA sequence: TGTGCCAGCAGTGAGAGTCAGCCCCAGCATTTT. Its translation is CASSESQPQHF.

This clone showed up just once. The CDR3 spells CASSSRSGTGKNIQYF. CDR3 nucleotides: TGCGCCAGCAGCTCCCGTTCCGGGACAGGGAAAAACATTCAGTACTTC. The V call is TRBV5-1, the J call TRBJ2-4; 9 bases are a match to TRBD1. V shed 3 bases, J shed 4 bases, and the junction held 8 bases outside the gene matches. Germline V gene sequence: CDR1 SGHRS, CDR2 YFSETQ. The CDR3 is made up of 16 amino acids.

This chain links TRBV2 with TRBJ1-1; D might be TRBD1 (6 bases). Looked up from germline, CDR1 is SNHLY and CDR2 is FYNNEI. The V end was cut by 6 bases, the J end by 0 bases, with 14 bases between. The CDR3 runs 15 residues. The CDR3 loop is CASRSDRLLNTEAFF. DNA of the CDR3: TGTGCCAGCAGATCGGACAGATTGTTGAACACTGAAGCTTTCTTT.

The rearrangement links TRBV2 to TRBJ1-5; TRBD1 is a possible D gene (6 bases). V was clipped by 2 bases and J by 7 bases, with 12 bases between them. Germline V CDR1 and CDR2: SNHLY, FYNNEI. CDR3 length: 14 residues. CDR3: CASSEHRDGQPQHF. The CDR3 DNA reads as TGTGCCAGCAGTGAACACAGGGATGGACAGCCCCAGCATTTT.

The chain carries TRBV5-1 and TRBJ2-2; a weak D match, TRBD2 (6 bases). Germline lookup yields CDR1 SGHRS and CDR2 YFSETQ. CDR3 size: 16 residues. Trimming took 0 bases from V and 0 from J, leaving 9 bases between them. As DNA, the CDR3 is TGCGCCAGCAGCTTGGAGGGAGGCGCGAACACCGGGGAGCTGTTTTTT. This sequence encodes CASSLEGGANTGELFF.

The chain is built from TRBV7-9 and TRBJ1-1; D might be TRBD1 (5 bases). Germline assignment: CDR1 SEHNR and CDR2 FQNEAQ (reference sequence). The CDR3 totals 15 residues. Trimming left V 3 bases short and J 5 bases short, with 16 bases between. CDR3 residues: CASSFGGVGKTEAFF. Here the CDR3 DNA reads TGTGCCAGCAGCTTTGGGGGGGTCGGTAAGACTGAAGCTTTCTTT. Full variable domain (rest looked up from reference TRBV7-9 and TRBJ1-1): DTGVSQNPRHKITKRGQNVTFRCDPISEHNRLYWYRQTLGQGPEFLTYFQNEAQLEKSRLLSDRFSAERPKGSFSTLEIQRTEQGDSAMYLCASSFGGVGKTEAFFGQGTRLTVV.

J is TRBJ1-5 and V is TRBV5-1, with D perhaps matching TRBD1 (6 bases). The CDR3 runs to 13 residues. Trimming removed 6 bases at V and 7 bases at J, with 14 bases between. Germline CDR1 is SGHRS and CDR2 is YFSETQ. This CDR3 is CASTWDIGQPQHF. CDR3 coding DNA: TGCGCCAGCACATGGGACATCGGCCAGCCCCAGCATTTT.

The chain has TRBV3-1 (or the pseudogene TRBV3-2) and TRBJ2-2, with 7 bases lining up with TRBD2. CDR1 is LGHDT and CDR2 is YNNKEL in the germline V gene (reference sequence). The V and J ends lost 1 base and 3 bases, in that order; junction bases with no gene match: 5. The CDR3 is made up of 16 amino acids. CDR3 bases: TGTGCCAGCAGCCAAGTAGAGCGGGGCTACACCGGGGAGCTGTTTTTT. Translation: CASSQVERGYTGELFF.

The chain combines TRBV19 with TRBJ1-3, with 8 bases identical to TRBD1. V was clipped by 3 bases and J by 2 bases; unmatched bases: 12. The CDR3 has 18 residues. Looked up from germline, CDR1 is LNHDA and CDR2 is SQIVND (reference sequence). The chain's CDR3 is CASSIYRRQGRPGNTIYF. CDR3 nucleotides: TGTGCCAGTAGTATTTATCGCCGACAGGGGAGACCTGGAAACACCATATATTTT.

V usage is TRBV15 and J usage is TRBJ2-7; TRBD1 aligns across 8 bases. The V gene end was trimmed by 0 bases and the J gene end by 6 bases; junction bases not matched to a gene: 4. Per the germline V gene, CDR1 is LNHNV and CDR2 is YYDKDF (reference sequence). The CDR3 sequence is 14 residues long. The CDR3 spells CATSRDRGLSEQYF. In DNA form, the CDR3 reads TGTGCCACCAGCAGAGACAGGGGGCTTAGCGAGCAGTACTTC.

V and J are TRBV24-1 and TRBJ1-2, with a possible D match to TRBD1 (5 bases). The ends were cut back, 3 bases at V and 7 bases at J, with 14 bases in the middle. Germline-derived CDR1 and CDR2 are KGHDR and SFDVKD. The CDR3 is 14 amino acids. The CDR3 sequence: CATSDLRDSVGYTF. DNA of the CDR3: TGTGCCACCAGTGATCTCCGGGACTCCGTTGGCTACACCTTC.